This TCR beta chain stems from a study of T cell changes during pregnancy in multiple sclerosis. The table came from immunoSEQ multiplex PCR; TCRdb's copy has only in-frame clones and leaves some out. The profile shows about 44,000 clones, approximately 96% of them singletons. Germline V gene sequence: CDR1 SGHRS, CDR2 YFSETQ. This CDR3 has 14 residues. Trimming cost V 0 bases and J 6 bases, with 10 bases left between them. The count of this clone is one. The chain is built from TRBV5-1 and TRBJ2-1, with D possibly TRBD2 on 5 matching bases. Sequencing used peripheral blood, obtained in the second trimester of pregnancy. This receptor was taken from a female donor with multiple sclerosis, enrolled in a pregnancy study. The CDR3 spells CASSLETNRNEQFF. DNA for the CDR3: TGCGCCAGCAGCTTGGAGACTAACCGCAATGAGCAGTTCTTC. The full variable domain, completed using reference TRBV5-1 and TRBJ2-1, is KAGVTQTPRYLIKTRGQQVTLSCSPISGHRSVSWYQQTPGQGLQFLFEYFSETQRNKGNFPGRFSGRQFSNSRSEMNVSTLELGDSALYLCASSLETNRNEQFFGPGTRLTVL.